This T cell receptor beta chain was profiled in a study of T cells in Graves' hyperthyroidism and ophthalmopathy. Across the whole study: Upon initial diagnosis and before any treatment, peripheral blood was collected. Regarding the study as a whole: In simple terms, a model built on 13 V-J features told ophthalmopathy apart from stable hyperthyroidism.

Amplification targeted TCR beta CDR3 regions from RNA transcripts. The HTBI primer set served for first-round RT-PCR of the TCR CDR3. TCRdb called the multiplex PCR reads again in MiXCR, with one record for every CDR3 protein. Among about 350,000 distinct CDR3 sequences listed, roughly 18% were seen once. The study excluded patients with uncontrolled infection, other autoimmune disease, pregnancy or lactation. Per germline, CDR1 MNHEY and CDR2 SVGAGI. Trimming removed 6 bases from V and 6 bases from J, with 8 bases in between. The CDR3 runs 12 residues. Many counts were recorded for this clonotype. Its antigen is unknown.

Input material: blood. This TCR derives from a woman aged 40 to 55 with Graves' ophthalmopathy. The rearrangement uses TRBV6-5 and TRBJ2-2, with D perhaps matching TRBD1 (6 bases). CDR3 region: CASRTGSGELFF. The CDR3 bases are TGTGCCAGCAGAACAGGGTCCGGGGAGCTGTTTTTT.